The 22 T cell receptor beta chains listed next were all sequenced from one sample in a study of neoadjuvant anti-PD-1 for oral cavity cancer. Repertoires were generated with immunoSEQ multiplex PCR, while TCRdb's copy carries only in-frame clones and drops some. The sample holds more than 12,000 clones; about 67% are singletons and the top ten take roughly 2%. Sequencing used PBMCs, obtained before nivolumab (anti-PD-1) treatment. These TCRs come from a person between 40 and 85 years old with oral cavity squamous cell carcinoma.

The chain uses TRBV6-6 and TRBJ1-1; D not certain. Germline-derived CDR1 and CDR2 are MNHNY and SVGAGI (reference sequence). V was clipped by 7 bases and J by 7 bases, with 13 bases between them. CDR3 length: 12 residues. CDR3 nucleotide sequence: TGTGCCAGCACTCAAGGAGGGAATGAAGCTTTCTTT. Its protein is CASTQGGNEAFF.

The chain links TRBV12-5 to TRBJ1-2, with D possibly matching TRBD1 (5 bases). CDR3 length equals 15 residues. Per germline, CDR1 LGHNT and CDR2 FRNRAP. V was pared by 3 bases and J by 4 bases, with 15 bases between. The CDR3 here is CASGFGTGDSYGYTF. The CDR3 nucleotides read TGTGCTAGTGGTTTCGGGACCGGTGACTCCTATGGCTACACCTTC.

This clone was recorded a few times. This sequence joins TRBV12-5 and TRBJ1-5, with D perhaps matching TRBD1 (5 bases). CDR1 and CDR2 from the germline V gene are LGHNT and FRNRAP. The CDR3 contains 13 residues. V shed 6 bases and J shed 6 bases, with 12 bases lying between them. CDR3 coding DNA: TGTGCTAGTGGCCCCAGGGTCGGTCAGCCCCAGCATTTT. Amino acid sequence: CASGPRVGQPQHF.

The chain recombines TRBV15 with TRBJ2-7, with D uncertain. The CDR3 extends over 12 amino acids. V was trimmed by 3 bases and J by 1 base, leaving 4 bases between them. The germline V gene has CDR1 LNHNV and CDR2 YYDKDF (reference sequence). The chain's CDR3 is CATSRGSYEQYF. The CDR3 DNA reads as TGTGCCACCAGCAGGGGTTCCTACGAGCAGTACTTC.

CDR3 in amino acids: CAWSLAGTGGQDTQYF. CDR3 DNA: TGTGCCTGGAGTCTCGCCGGGACAGGGGGTCAAGATACGCAGTATTTT. This chain connects TRBV30 to TRBJ2-3; 11 bases agree with TRBD1. CDR1 and CDR2 (germline): GTSNPN, SVGIG (reference sequence). The CDR3 has 16 residues. The junction had 9 bases not matched to a gene; V was cut back by 2 bases and J by 5 bases.

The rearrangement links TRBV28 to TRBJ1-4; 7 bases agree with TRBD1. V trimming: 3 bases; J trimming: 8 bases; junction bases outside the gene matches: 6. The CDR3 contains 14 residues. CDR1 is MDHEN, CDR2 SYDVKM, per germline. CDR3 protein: CASSFDRVLEKLFF. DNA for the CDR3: TGTGCCAGCAGTTTCGACAGGGTTCTCGAAAAACTGTTTTTT.

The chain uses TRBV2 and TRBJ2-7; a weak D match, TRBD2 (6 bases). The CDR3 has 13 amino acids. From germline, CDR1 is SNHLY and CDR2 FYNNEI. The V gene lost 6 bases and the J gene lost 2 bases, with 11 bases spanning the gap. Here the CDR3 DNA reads TGTGCCAGCAGAGGCGGGACCGCCTACGAGCAGTACTTC. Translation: CASRGGTAYEQYF. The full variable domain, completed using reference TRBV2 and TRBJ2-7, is EPEVTQTPSHQVTQMGQEVILRCVPISNHLYFYWYRQILGQKVEFLVSFYNNEISEKSEIFDDQFSVERPDGSNFTLKIRSTKLEDSAMYFCASRGGTAYEQYFGPGTRLTVT.

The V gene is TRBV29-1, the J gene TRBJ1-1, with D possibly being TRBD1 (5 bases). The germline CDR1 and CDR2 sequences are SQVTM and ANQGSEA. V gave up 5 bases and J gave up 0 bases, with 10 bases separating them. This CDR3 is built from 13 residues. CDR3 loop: CSVRGTLNTEAFF. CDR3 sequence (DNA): TGCAGCGTTAGAGGGACTCTGAACACTGAAGCTTTCTTT.

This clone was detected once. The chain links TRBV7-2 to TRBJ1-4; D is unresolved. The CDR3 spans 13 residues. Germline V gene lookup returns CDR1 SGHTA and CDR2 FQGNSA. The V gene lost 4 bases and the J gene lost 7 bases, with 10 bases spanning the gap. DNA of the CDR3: TGTGCCAGCAGCTCCGACCGACGTGAAAAACTGTTTTTT. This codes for CASSSDRREKLFF.

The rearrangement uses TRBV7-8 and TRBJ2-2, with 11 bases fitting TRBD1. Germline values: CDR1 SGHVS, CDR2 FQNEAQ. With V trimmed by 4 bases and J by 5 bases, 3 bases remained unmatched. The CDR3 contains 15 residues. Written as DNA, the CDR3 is TGTGCCAGCAGCTCGGGACAGGGGGGGACCGGGGAGCTGTTTTTT. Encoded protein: CASSSGQGGTGELFF.

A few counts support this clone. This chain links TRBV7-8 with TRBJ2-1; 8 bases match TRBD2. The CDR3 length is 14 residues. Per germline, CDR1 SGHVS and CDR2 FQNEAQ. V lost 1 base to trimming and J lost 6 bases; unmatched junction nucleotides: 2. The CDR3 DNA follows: TGTGCCAGCAGCTTAGGGGCGGGGGGCAATGAGCAGTTCTTC. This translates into CASSLGAGGNEQFF.

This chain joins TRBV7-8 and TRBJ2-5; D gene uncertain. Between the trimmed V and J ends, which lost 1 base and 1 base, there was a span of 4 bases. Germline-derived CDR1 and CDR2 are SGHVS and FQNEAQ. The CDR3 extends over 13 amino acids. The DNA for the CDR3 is TGTGCCAGCAGCTTAGGGGGCCAAGAGACCCAGTACTTC. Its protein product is CASSLGGQETQYF.

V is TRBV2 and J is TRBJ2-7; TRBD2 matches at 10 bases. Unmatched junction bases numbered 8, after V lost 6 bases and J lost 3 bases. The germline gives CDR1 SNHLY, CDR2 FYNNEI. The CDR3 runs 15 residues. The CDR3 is CASRLSGGTFYEQYF. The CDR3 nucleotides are TGTGCCAGCAGGCTTAGCGGGGGGACCTTCTACGAGCAGTACTTC.

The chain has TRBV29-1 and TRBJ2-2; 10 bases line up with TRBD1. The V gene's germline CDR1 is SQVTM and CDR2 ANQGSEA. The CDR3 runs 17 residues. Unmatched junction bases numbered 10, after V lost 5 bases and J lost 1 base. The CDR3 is CSVLGQGTTVNTGELFF. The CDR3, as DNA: TGCAGCGTTTTGGGACAGGGGACGACCGTGAACACCGGGGAGCTGTTTTTT.

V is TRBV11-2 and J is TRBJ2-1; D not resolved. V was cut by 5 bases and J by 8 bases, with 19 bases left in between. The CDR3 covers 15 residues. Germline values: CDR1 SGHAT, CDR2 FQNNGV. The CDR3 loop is CASSRSSTGLDEQFF. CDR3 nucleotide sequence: TGTGCCAGCAGCCGTAGTAGCACGGGTCTCGATGAGCAGTTCTTC.

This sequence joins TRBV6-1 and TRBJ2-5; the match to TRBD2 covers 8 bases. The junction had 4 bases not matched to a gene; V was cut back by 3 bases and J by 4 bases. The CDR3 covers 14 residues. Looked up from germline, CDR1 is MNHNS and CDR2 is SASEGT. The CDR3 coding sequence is TGTGCCAGCAGTGACGGGGGGGTAGTAGAGACCCAGTACTTC. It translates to CASSDGGVVETQYF.

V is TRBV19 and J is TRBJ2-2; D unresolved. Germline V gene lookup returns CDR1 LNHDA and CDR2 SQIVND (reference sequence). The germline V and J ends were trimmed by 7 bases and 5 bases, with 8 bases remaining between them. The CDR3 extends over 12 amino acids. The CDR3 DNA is TGTGCCAGTATGCGCGAAACCGGGGAGCTGTTTTTT. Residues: CASMRETGELFF.

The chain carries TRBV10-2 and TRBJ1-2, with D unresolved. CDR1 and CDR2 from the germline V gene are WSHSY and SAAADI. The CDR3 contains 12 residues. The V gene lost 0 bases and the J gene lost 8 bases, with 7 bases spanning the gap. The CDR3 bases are TGCGCCAGCAGTGAGTCGACGGCGGGCTACACCTTC. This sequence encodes CASSESTAGYTF.

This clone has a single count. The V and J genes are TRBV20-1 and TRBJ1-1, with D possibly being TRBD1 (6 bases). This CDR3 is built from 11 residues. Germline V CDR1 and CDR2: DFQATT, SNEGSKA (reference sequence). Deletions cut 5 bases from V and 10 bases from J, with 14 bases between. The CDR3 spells CSAWLDRSAFF. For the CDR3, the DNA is TGCAGTGCTTGGCTGGACAGATCAGCTTTCTTT.

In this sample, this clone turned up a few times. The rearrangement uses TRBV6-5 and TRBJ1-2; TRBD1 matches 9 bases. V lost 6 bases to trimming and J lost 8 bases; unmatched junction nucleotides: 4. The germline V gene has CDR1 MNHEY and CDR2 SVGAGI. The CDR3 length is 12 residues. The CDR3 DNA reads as TGTGCCAGCAGCCGGACAGGGGACGGCTACACCTTC. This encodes CASSRTGDGYTF.

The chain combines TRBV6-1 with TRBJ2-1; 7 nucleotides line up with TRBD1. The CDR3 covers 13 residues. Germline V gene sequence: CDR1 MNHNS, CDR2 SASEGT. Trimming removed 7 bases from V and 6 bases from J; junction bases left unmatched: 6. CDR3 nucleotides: TGTGCCAGCAAATTAGGGGGCCGCAATGAGCAGTTCTTC. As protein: CASKLGGRNEQFF.

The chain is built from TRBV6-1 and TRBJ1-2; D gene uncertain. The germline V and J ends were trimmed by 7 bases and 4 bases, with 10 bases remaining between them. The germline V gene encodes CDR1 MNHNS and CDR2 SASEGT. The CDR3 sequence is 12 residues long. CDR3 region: CASTKAGYGYTF. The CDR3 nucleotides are TGTGCCAGCACAAAGGCGGGCTATGGCTACACCTTC.